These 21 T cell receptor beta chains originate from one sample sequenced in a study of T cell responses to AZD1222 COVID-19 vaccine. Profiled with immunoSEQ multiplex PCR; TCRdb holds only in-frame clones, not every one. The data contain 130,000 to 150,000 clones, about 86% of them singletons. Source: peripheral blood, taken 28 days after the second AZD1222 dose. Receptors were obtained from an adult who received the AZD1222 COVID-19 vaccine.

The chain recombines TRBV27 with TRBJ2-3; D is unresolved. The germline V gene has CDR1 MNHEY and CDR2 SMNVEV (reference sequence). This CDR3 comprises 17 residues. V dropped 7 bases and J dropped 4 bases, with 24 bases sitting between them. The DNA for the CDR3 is TGTGCCAGCAAGAGGAACGTCGGCGGATCGGGTTCAGATACGCAGTATTTT. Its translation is CASKRNVGGSGSDTQYF.

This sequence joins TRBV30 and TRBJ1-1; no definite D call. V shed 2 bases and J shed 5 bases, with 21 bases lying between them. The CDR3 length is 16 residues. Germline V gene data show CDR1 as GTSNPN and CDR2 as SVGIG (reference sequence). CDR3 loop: CAWSFSETAPGTEAFF. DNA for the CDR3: TGTGCCTGGAGTTTCTCGGAAACAGCCCCGGGTACTGAAGCTTTCTTT. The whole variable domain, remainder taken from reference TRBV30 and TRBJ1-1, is SQTIHQWPATLVQPVGSPLSLECTVEGTSNPNLYWYRQAAGRGLQLLFYSVGIGQISSEVPQNLSASRPQDRQFILSSKKLLLSDSGFYLCAWSFSETAPGTEAFFGQGTRLTVV.

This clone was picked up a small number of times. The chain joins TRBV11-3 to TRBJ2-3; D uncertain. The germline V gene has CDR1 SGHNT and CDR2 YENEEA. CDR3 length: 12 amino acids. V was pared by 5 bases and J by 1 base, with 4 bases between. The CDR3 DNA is TGTGCCAGCAGCCGAGGCACAGATACGCAGTATTTT. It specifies CASSRGTDTQYF. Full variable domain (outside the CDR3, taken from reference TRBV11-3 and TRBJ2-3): EAGVVQSPRYKIIEKKQPVAFWCNPISGHNTLYWYLQNLGQGPELLIRYENEEAVDDSQLPKDRFSAERLKGVDSTLKIQPAELGDSAVYLCASSRGTDTQYFGPGTRLTVL.

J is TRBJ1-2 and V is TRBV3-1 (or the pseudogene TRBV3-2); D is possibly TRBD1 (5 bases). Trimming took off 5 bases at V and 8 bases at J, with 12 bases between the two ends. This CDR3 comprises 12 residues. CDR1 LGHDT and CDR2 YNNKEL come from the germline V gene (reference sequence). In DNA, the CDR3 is TGTGCCAGCAGCAGGGGTAGCGGGGGCTACACCTTC. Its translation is CASSRGSGGYTF.

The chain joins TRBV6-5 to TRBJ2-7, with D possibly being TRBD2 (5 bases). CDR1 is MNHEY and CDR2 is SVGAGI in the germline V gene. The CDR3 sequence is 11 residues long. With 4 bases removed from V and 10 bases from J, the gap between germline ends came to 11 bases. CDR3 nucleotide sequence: TGTGCCAGCAGTTCCCCGGGAATCCAGTACTTC. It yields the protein CASSSPGIQYF.

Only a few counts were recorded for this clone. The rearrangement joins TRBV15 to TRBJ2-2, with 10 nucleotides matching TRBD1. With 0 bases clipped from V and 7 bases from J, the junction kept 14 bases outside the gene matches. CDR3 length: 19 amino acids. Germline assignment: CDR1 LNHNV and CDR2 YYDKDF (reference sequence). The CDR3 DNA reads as TGTGCCACCAGCAGAGATGAGTGGTTGGGACAGGGGCTTGGCGGGGAGCTGTTTTTT. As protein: CATSRDEWLGQGLGGELFF.

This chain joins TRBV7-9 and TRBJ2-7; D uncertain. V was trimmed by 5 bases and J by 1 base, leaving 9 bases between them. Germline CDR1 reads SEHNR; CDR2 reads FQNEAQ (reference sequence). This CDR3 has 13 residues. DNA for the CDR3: TGTGCCAGCAGCCTAGGGCCTTCCTACGAGCAGTACTTC. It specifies CASSLGPSYEQYF.

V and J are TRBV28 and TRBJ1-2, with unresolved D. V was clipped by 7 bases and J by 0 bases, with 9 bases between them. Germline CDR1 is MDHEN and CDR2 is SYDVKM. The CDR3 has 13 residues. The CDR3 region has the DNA TGTGCCAGCACGTCAGATACTAACTATGGCTACACCTTC. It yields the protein CASTSDTNYGYTF.

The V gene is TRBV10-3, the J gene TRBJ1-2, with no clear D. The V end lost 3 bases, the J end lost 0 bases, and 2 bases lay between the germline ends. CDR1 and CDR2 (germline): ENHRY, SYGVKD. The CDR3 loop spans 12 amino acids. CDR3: CAISDPNYGYTF. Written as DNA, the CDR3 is TGTGCCATCAGTGACCCTAACTATGGCTACACCTTC.

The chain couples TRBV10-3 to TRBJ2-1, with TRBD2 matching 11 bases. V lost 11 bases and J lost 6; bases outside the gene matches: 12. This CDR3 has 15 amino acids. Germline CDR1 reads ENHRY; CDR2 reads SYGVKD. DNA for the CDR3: TGTGCCGCCCAACCGACTAGCGGGATCCGCAATGAGCAGTTCTTC. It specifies CAAQPTSGIRNEQFF.

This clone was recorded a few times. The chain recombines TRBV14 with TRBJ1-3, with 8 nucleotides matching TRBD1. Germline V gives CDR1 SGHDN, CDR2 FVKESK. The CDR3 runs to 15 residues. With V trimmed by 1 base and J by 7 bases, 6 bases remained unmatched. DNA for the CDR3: TGTGCCAGCAGCCAAGCAGGGGGCGGGCGGAACACCATATATTTT. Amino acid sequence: CASSQAGGGRNTIYF.

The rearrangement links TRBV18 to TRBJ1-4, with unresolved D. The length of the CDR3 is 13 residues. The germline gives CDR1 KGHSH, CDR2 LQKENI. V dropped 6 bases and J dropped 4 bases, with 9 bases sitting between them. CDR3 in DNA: TGTGCCAGCTCCCGAGGGATTAATGAAAAACTGTTTTTT. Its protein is CASSRGINEKLFF.

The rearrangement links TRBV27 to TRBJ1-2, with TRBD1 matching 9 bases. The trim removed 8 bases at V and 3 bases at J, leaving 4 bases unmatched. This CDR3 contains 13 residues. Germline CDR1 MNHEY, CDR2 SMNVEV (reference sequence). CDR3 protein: CASHRTGDYGYTF. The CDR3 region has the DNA TGTGCCAGCCATCGGACAGGGGACTATGGCTACACCTTC.

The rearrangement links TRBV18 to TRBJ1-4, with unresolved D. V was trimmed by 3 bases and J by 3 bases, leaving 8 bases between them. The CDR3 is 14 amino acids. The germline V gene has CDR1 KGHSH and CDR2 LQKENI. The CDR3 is CASSPGGPNEKLFF. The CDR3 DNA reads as TGTGCCAGCTCACCCGGAGGGCCTAATGAAAAACTGTTTTTT. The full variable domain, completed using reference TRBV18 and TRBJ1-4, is NAGVMQNPRHLVRRRGQEARLRCSPMKGHSHVYWYRQLPEEGLKFMVYLQKENIIDESGMPKERFSAEFPKEGPSILRIQQVVRGDSAAYFCASSPGGPNEKLFFGSGTQLSVL.

The CDR3 region is CASSEIQGDYGYTF. The CDR3 DNA follows: TGTGCCAGCAGTGAAATACAGGGGGATTATGGCTACACCTTC. The V and J genes are TRBV6-1 and TRBJ1-2; 8 positions agree with TRBD1. CDR3 length: 14 residues. The V and J ends lost 2 bases and 5 bases, in that order; junction bases with no gene match: 4. Germline loops: CDR1 MNHNS, CDR2 SASEGT.

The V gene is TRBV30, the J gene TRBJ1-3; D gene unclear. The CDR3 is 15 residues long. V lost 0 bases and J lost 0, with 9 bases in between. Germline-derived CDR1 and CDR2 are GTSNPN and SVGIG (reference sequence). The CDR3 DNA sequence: TGTGCCTGGAGTGTAGACCCGAACTCTGGAAACACCATATATTTT. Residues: CAWSVDPNSGNTIYF.

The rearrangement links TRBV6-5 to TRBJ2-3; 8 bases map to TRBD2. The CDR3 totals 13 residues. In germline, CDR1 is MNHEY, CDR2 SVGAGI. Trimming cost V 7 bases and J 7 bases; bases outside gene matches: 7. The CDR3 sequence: CASKLAGPNTQYF. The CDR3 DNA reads TGTGCCAGCAAGTTAGCGGGACCGAATACGCAGTATTTT.

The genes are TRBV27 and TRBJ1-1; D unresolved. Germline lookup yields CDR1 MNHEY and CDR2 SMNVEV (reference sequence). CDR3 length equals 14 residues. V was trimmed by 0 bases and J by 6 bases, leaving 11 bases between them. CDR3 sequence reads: CASSLSLGIAEAFF. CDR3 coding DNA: TGTGCCAGCAGTTTATCGCTAGGGATCGCTGAAGCTTTCTTT.

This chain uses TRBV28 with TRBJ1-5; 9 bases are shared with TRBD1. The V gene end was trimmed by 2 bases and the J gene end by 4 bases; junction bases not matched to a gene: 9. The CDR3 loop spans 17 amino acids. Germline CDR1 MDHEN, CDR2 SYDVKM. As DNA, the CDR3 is TGTGCCAGCAGTTTAGAATCTGGGACAGGGCCGAATCAGCCCCAGCATTTT. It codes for CASSLESGTGPNQPQHF.

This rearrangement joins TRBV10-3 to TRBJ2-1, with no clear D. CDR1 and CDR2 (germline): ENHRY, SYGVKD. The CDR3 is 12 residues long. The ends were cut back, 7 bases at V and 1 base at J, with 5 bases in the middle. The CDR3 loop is CAIKASYNEQFF. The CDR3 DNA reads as TGTGCCATCAAGGCATCCTACAATGAGCAGTTCTTC.

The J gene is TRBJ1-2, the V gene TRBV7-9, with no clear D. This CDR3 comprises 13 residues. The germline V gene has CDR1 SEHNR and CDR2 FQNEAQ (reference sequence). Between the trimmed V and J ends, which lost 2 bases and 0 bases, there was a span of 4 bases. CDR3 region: CASSLMANYGYTF. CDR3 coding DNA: TGTGCCAGCAGCTTAATGGCTAACTATGGCTACACCTTC.